The 15 T cell receptor beta chains below come from one sample, sequenced in a study of blood T cell repertoires in COVID-19. Profiling relied on immunoSEQ multiplex PCR, and the TCRdb table lists in-frame clones only, not all of them. Of nearly 95,000 clones listed, around 67% are singletons. The sequenced material came from peripheral blood. The receptors here all came from a man aged 70-80 years with COVID-19, enrolled during active disease.

The chain recombines TRBV27 with TRBJ2-7; 7 bases are a match to TRBD2. CDR3 length: 12 residues. CDR1 is MNHEY and CDR2 is SMNVEV in the germline V gene (reference sequence). J lost 5 bases, V lost 10 bases, and 8 bases had no gene match. The CDR3, as DNA: TGTGCCACCAGGACGGGGGGTCACGAGCAGTACTTC. Its translation is CATRTGGHEQYF.

The gene calls are TRBV28 and TRBJ2-7; 7 positions agree with TRBD2. Germline V CDR1 and CDR2: MDHEN, SYDVKM. With V trimmed by 5 bases and J by 3 bases, 13 bases remained unmatched. CDR3 length: 16 amino acids. This CDR3 reads CASSPQDWREYYEQYF. CDR3 bases: TGTGCCAGCAGTCCCCAGGATTGGCGGGAGTACTACGAGCAGTACTTC.

This clone was found a few times. The chain has TRBV2 and TRBJ1-4; 8 positions agree with TRBD1. Trimming at V came to 6 bases and at J to 7 bases, leaving 7 bases not matched to a gene. Germline V lookup: CDR1 SNHLY, CDR2 FYNNEI. The CDR3 totals 14 residues. The CDR3 protein is CASRLQGESEKLFF. The CDR3 nucleotides are TGTGCCAGCAGGTTACAGGGGGAGAGTGAAAAACTGTTTTTT. The variable domain in full, with the rest retrieved from reference TRBV2 and TRBJ1-4, is EPEVTQTPSHQVTQMGQEVILRCVPISNHLYFYWYRQILGQKVEFLVSFYNNEISEKSEIFDDQFSVERPDGSNFTLKIRSTKLEDSAMYFCASRLQGESEKLFFGSGTQLSVL.

V is TRBV4-2 and J is TRBJ1-6; D is unresolved. This CDR3 region has 16 residues. Trimming pared 0 bases from V and 6 bases from J, leaving 12 bases between. In germline, CDR1 is LGHNA, CDR2 YNFKEQ. CDR3 DNA sequence: TGTGCCAGCAGCCAAGATAGGGAGAGCTTTAATTCACCCCTCCACTTT. Amino acids: CASSQDRESFNSPLHF.

The CDR3: CASVPNSYEQYF. DNA for the CDR3: TGTGCCAGCGTTCCCAATTCCTACGAGCAGTACTTC. The V call is TRBV11-2, the J call TRBJ2-7; D not resolved. CDR3 size: 12 residues. Germline V gene data show CDR1 as SGHAT and CDR2 as FQNNGV. Deletions cut 8 bases from V and 1 base from J, with 9 bases between.

This CDR3 reads CASSQTDYEQYF. The DNA for the CDR3 is TGTGCCAGCAGCCAGACAGACTACGAGCAGTACTTC. The rearrangement uses TRBV3-1 (or the pseudogene TRBV3-2) and TRBJ2-7; tentative D call: TRBD1 (5 bases). The V gene lost 3 bases and the J gene lost 3 bases, with 6 bases spanning the gap. CDR3 size: 12 residues. Germline-derived CDR1 and CDR2 are LGHDT and YNNKEL (reference sequence).

This clone is medium-sized by share. CDR3 coding DNA: TGTGCCAGCAGCGACTTAGCGGGGTCGGGGACCGGGGAGCTGTTTTTT. Translated: CASSDLAGSGTGELFF. This sequence joins TRBV9 and TRBJ2-2; 8 nucleotides align to TRBD2. CDR1 is SGDLS, CDR2 YYNGEE, per germline. After removal of 3 bases from V and 5 bases from J, the junction contained 9 bases not matched to a gene. The CDR3 has 16 amino acids.

In nucleotides, the CDR3 is TGTGCCAGCAGTTTAGGGCAGGCGAACACTGAAGCTTTCTTT. The encoded protein is CASSLGQANTEAFF. The J gene is TRBJ1-1, the V gene TRBV28; no clear D gene. With 2 bases removed from V and 1 base from J, the gap between germline ends came to 8 bases. The germline gives CDR1 MDHEN, CDR2 SYDVKM. This CDR3 region has 14 residues.

The CDR3 reads CASSPRGQADQPQHF. CDR3 sequence (DNA): TGTGCCAGCAGCCCACGTGGACAGGCCGATCAGCCCCAGCATTTT. This rearrangement joins TRBV9 to TRBJ1-5; 7 bases map to TRBD1. Per the germline V gene, CDR1 is SGDLS and CDR2 is YYNGEE. V dropped 4 bases and J dropped 5; count of bases not matched to a gene: 9. CDR3 length: 15 residues. Together with reference TRBV9 and TRBJ1-5, the CDR3 gives the full variable domain: DSGVTQTPKHLITATGQRVTLRCSPRSGDLSVYWYQQSLDQGLQFLIQYYNGEERAKGNILERFSAQQFPDLHSELNLSSLELGDSALYFCASSPRGQADQPQHFGDGTRLSIL.

V usage is TRBV5-1 and J usage is TRBJ1-1; D remains unclear. CDR3 length equals 14 residues. Trimming left V 1 base short and J 1 base short, with 8 bases between. The V gene's germline CDR1 is SGHRS and CDR2 YFSETQ. The CDR3 spells CASSLITGNTEAFF. For the CDR3, the DNA is TGCGCCAGCAGCTTGATAACCGGGAACACTGAAGCTTTCTTT.

The chain is built from TRBV27 and TRBJ1-4; tentatively, D is TRBD1 (5 bases). Germline lookup yields CDR1 MNHEY and CDR2 SMNVEV (reference sequence). This CDR3 contains 15 residues. Trimming cost V 3 bases and J 8 bases, with 16 bases left between them. CDR3 protein: CASSFGGTLMEKLFF. The CDR3 DNA sequence: TGTGCCAGCAGTTTTGGGGGGACTTTAATGGAAAAACTGTTTTTT.

The rearrangement links TRBV9 to TRBJ1-3; D may be TRBD1 (5 bases). Germline CDR1 and CDR2: SGDLS and YYNGEE. The CDR3 loop spans 13 amino acids. V lost 6 bases to trimming and J lost 4 bases, with 11 bases between them. CDR3: CASNRGSGNTIYF. The DNA for the CDR3 is TGTGCCAGCAACCGGGGGTCGGGAAACACCATATATTTT.

The CDR3 spells CASSSYSNQPQHF. The CDR3 DNA sequence: TGTGCCAGCAGCTCTTATAGCAATCAGCCCCAGCATTTT. The chain has TRBV14 and TRBJ1-5; D ambiguous. The CDR3 covers 13 residues. Germline CDR1 SGHDN, CDR2 FVKESK. Deletions cut 5 bases from V and 0 bases from J, with 5 bases between.

This clone was seen a single time. This chain uses TRBV12-3 or TRBV12-4 with TRBJ1-2; weak D call: TRBD1 (6 bases). This CDR3 is 13 amino acids long. V lost 3 bases and J lost 6, with 11 bases in between. CDR3 in DNA: TGTGCCAGCAGTTTCTCGGGACACAATGGCTACACCTTC. Its translation: CASSFSGHNGYTF.

The V and J genes are TRBV7-9 and TRBJ1-3; possible D gene TRBD1, 6 bases. From germline, CDR1 is SEHNR and CDR2 FQNEAQ (reference sequence). V was shortened by 5 bases and J by 2 bases, with 13 bases between the two germline ends. The CDR3 extends over 15 amino acids. The CDR3 sequence is CASSPQGAAGNTIYF. The CDR3 DNA follows: TGTGCCAGCAGCCCACAGGGAGCGGCTGGAAACACCATATATTTT.